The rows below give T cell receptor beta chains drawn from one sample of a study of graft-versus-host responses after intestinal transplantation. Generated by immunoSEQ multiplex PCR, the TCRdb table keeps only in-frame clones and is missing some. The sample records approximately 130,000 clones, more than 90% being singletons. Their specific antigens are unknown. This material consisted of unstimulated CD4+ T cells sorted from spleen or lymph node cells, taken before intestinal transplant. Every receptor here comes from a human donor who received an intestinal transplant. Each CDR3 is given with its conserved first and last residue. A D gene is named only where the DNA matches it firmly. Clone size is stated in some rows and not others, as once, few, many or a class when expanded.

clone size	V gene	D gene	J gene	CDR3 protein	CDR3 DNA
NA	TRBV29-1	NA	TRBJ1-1	CSVEDPGRGFTEAFF	TGCAGCGTTGAAGACCCTGGGAGGGGGTTCACTGAAGCTTTCTTT
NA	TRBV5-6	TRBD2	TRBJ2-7	CASSLELAGLTSEYEQYF	TGTGCCAGCAGCTTGGAGCTAGCGGGGCTCACTTCAGAGTACGAGCAGTACTTC
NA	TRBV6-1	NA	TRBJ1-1	CASSTEPGAPAFF	TGTGCCAGCAGTACGGAACCGGGGGCCCCAGCTTTCTTT
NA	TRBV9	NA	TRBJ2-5	CASSGRGAGMETQYF	TGTGCCAGCAGCGGCCGGGGGGCCGGAATGGAGACCCAGTACTTC
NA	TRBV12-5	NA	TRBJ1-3	CASASGDSGNTIYF	TGTGCTAGTGCCTCAGGCGACTCTGGAAACACCATATATTTT
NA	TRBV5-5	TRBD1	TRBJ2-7	CASRITDRGRHEQYF	TGTGCCAGCAGGATAACTGACAGGGGTAGGCACGAGCAGTACTTC
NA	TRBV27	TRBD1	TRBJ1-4	CASSFQGANEKLFF	TGTGCCAGCAGTTTTCAGGGGGCTAATGAAAAACTGTTTTTT
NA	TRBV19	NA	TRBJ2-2	CASSRQQTNTGELFF	TGTGCCAGTAGCAGACAGCAGACGAACACCGGGGAGCTGTTTTTT
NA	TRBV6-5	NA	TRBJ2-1	CACSPGVRALNEQFF	TGTGCCTGCTCACCGGGGGTCAGGGCCCTCAATGAGCAGTTCTTC
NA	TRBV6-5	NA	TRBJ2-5	CASPRLYQETQYF	TGTGCCAGCCCCCGTTTGTACCAAGAGACCCAGTACTTC
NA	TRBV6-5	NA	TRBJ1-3	CASSPDRPLNTIYF	TGTGCCAGCAGTCCGGACAGACCATTGAACACCATATATTTT
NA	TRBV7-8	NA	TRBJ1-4	CASSLALGRRSNEKLFF	TGTGCCAGCAGCTTAGCGCTCGGAAGGAGAAGTAATGAAAAACTGTTTTTT
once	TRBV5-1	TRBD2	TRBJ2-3	CASSRGDKAADTQYF	TGCGCCAGCAGTCGGGGGGATAAGGCTGCAGATACGCAGTATTTT
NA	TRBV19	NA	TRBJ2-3	CASSTRTTDTQYF	TGTGCCAGTAGTACAAGAACCACAGATACGCAGTATTTT
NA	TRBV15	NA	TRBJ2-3	CATSRGRQSTDTQYF	TGTGCCACCAGCAGAGGCCGCCAGAGCACAGATACGCAGTATTTT
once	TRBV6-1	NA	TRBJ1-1	CASTWGKAFF	TGTGCCAGCACGTGGGGGAAAGCTTTCTTT
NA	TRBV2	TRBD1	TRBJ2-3	CASRGAGTGTADTQYF	TGTGCCAGCAGGGGAGCCGGGACAGGTACGGCAGATACGCAGTATTTT
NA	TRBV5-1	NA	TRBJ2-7	CASSLRTRGYEQYF	TGCGCCAGCAGCTTGAGGACGAGGGGCTACGAGCAGTACTTC
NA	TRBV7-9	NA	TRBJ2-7	CASTPGTAGHEQYF	TGTGCCAGCACCCCCGGGACCGCGGGCCACGAGCAGTACTTC
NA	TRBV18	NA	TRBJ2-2	CASHVGSTGELFF	TGTGCCAGCCACGTGGGGAGCACCGGGGAGCTGTTTTTT
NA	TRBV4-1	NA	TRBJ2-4	CASSRAIAAKNIQYF	TGCGCCAGCAGCCGTGCCATAGCGGCCAAAAACATTCAGTACTTC
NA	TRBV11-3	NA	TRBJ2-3	CASGRDSRGDTQYF	TGTGCCAGCGGCCGGGACTCAAGAGGAGATACGCAGTATTTT
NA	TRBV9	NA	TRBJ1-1	CASSAGSSKRSEAFF	TGTGCCAGCAGCGCGGGATCTTCAAAGAGATCTGAAGCTTTCTTT
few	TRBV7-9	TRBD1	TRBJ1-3	CASSSPGTAGNTIYF	TGTGCCAGCAGCTCCCCGGGGACAGCCGGAAACACCATATATTTT
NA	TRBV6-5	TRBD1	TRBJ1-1	CASSEDRVDTEAFF	TGTGCCAGCAGTGAAGACAGGGTGGACACTGAAGCTTTCTTT
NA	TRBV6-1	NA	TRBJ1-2	CASSLLPYYGYTF	TGTGCCAGCAGTCTTCTTCCCTACTATGGCTACACCTTC
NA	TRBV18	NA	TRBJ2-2	CASSVVRSDSTGELFF	TGTGCCAGCTCAGTGGTCAGATCCGACTCGACCGGGGAGCTGTTTTTT
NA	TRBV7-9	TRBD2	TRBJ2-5	CASKAGGNQETQYF	TGTGCCAGCAAAGCGGGGGGCAACCAAGAGACCCAGTACTTC
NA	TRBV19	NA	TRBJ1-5	CASSISGGQPQHF	TGTGCCAGTAGTATTTCTGGGGGCCAGCCCCAGCATTTT
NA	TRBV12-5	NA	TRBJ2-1	CASGHPRGQPYNEQFF	TGTGCTAGTGGCCACCCCCGAGGACAGCCTTACAATGAGCAGTTCTTC
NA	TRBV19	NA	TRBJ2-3	CASSIASVAQYTQYF	TGTGCCAGTAGTATAGCTAGCGTTGCACAGTATACGCAGTATTTT
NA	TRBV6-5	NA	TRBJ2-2	CASSYSGVTNTGELFF	TGTGCCAGCAGTTACTCGGGAGTGACAAACACCGGGGAGCTGTTTTTT
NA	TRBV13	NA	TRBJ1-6	CASSLAPGGRRTPLHF	TGTGCCAGCAGCTTAGCCCCCGGGGGGCGCCGAACCCCCCTCCACTTT
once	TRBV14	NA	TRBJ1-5	CASSRAGPNQPQHF	TGTGCCAGCAGCCGGGCAGGTCCCAATCAGCCCCAGCATTTT
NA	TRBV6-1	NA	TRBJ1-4	CASSEGGGLVNEKLFF	TGTGCCAGCAGTGAAGGAGGTGGGCTGGTTAATGAAAAACTGTTTTTT
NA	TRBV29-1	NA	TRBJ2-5	CSVEGRQSQETQYF	TGCAGCGTTGAAGGGAGACAGTCCCAAGAGACCCAGTACTTC
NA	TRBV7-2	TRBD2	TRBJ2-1	CASSIQRGATYNEQFF	TGTGCCAGCAGCATCCAGCGGGGGGCCACATACAATGAGCAGTTCTTC
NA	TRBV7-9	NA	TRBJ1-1	CASSPPGAEAFF	TGTGCCAGCAGCCCACCCGGCGCTGAAGCTTTCTTT
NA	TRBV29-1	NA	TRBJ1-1	CSVDRGTREAFF	TGCAGCGTTGATCGGGGCACACGGGAAGCTTTCTTT
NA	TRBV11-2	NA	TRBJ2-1	CASSLAGYEQFF	TGTGCCAGCAGCTTAGCAGGGTATGAGCAGTTCTTC
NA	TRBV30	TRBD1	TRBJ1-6	CAWSVGRGNPPLHF	TGTGCCTGGAGTGTGGGCAGGGGGAACCCACCCCTCCACTTT
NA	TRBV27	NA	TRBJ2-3	CASMREGQGTDTQYF	TGTGCCAGCATGCGGGAAGGACAGGGCACAGATACGCAGTATTTT
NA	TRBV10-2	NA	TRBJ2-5	CASRGVAGPDRETQYF	TGCGCCAGCAGGGGAGTGGCCGGCCCAGACCGGGAGACCCAGTACTTC
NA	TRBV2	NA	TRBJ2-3	CASSSTDTQYF	TGTGCCAGCAGTAGCACAGATACGCAGTATTTT
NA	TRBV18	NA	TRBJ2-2	CASSPPKGPGELFF	TGTGCCAGCTCACCACCAAAGGGTCCCGGGGAGCTGTTTTTT